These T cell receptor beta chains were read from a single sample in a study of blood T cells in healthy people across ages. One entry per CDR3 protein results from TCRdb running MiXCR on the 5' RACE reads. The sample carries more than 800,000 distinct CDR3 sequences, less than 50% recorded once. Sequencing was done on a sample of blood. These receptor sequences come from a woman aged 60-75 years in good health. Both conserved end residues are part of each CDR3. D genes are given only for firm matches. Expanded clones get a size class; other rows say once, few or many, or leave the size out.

CDR3 DNA: TGTGCCAGCAGGAGCGGGACCCGTCTCTACGAGCAGTACTTC
CDR3 protein: CASRSGTRLYEQYF
V gene: TRBV6-2/TRBV6-3
D gene: TRBD2
clone size: -
J gene: TRBJ2-7

CDR3 DNA: TGTGACAGCAGCTCGAGTAGGGGGTCTAGCGGGAGGAGGGAGCAGTTCTTC
CDR3 protein: CDSSSSRGSSGRREQFF
V gene: TRBV13
D gene: TRBD2
clone size: -
J gene: TRBJ2-1

CDR3 DNA: TGTGCCACCAGCAGAGATCAAGCGTCCCGCGAGCAGTACTTC
CDR3 protein: CATSRDQASREQYF
V gene: TRBV15
D gene: -
clone size: few
J gene: TRBJ2-7

CDR3 DNA: TGTGCCAGCAGCGGAGGGACTTTTAGCACAGATACGCAGTATTTT
CDR3 protein: CASSGGTFSTDTQYF
V gene: TRBV9
D gene: -
clone size: few
J gene: TRBJ2-3

CDR3 DNA: TGCAGTGCCCACAGGGAGGGGTATAGCAATCAGCCCCAGCATTTT
CDR3 protein: CSAHREGYSNQPQHF
V gene: TRBV20-1
D gene: -
clone size: -
J gene: TRBJ1-5

CDR3 DNA: TGTGCCAGCAGTGGTAGCCCATGGGGAGAGCAGTTCTTC
CDR3 protein: CASSGSPWGEQFF
V gene: TRBV27
D gene: -
clone size: few
J gene: TRBJ2-1

CDR3 DNA: TGTGCCAGCAGCCAAGTAGGGACAACGGGGAATGAGCAGTTCTTC
CDR3 protein: CASSQVGTTGNEQFF
V gene: TRBV14
D gene: -
clone size: -
J gene: TRBJ2-1

CDR3 DNA: TGTGCCAGCAGCCGACAGGCGAACACAGATACGCAGTATTTT
CDR3 protein: CASSRQANTDTQYF
V gene: TRBV12-3/TRBV12-4
D gene: -
clone size: few
J gene: TRBJ2-3

CDR3 DNA: TGCAGCGTAGATTTACAGCGGGAGGTGACCCAGTACTTC
CDR3 protein: CSVDLQREVTQYF
V gene: TRBV29-1
D gene: TRBD2
clone size: few
J gene: TRBJ2-5

CDR3 DNA: TGCAGTGCTAGTCATCCTACGGGGAGCCTAAAGAGGTTAGATACGCAGTATTTT
CDR3 protein: CSASHPTGSLKRLDTQYF
V gene: TRBV20-1
D gene: -
clone size: -
J gene: TRBJ2-3

CDR3 DNA: TGTGCCAGCAGTGACCCATCGGGACAGGGGGGGGCCGAGCAGTACTTC
CDR3 protein: CASSDPSGQGGAEQYF
V gene: TRBV6-1
D gene: TRBD1
clone size: few
J gene: TRBJ2-7

CDR3 DNA: TGCAGTGCTAGAGATGGGGACAGGGGAATTAATTCACCCCTCCACTTT
CDR3 protein: CSARDGDRGINSPLHF
V gene: TRBV20-1
D gene: TRBD1
clone size: -
J gene: TRBJ1-6

CDR3 DNA: TGTGCCACCAGCAGAGATCGGTCGAGCTCCTACGAGCAGTACTTC
CDR3 protein: CATSRDRSSSYEQYF
V gene: TRBV15
D gene: -
clone size: many
J gene: TRBJ2-7

CDR3 DNA: TGCAGCGTTCTCCCGGGGGTCAACTACGAGCAGTACTTC
CDR3 protein: CSVLPGVNYEQYF
V gene: TRBV29-1
D gene: -
clone size: -
J gene: TRBJ2-7

CDR3 DNA: TGTGCCAGCAGCGGTAGCGGGAGGCAAGAGACCCAGTACTTC
CDR3 protein: CASSGSGRQETQYF
V gene: TRBV7-6
D gene: TRBD2
clone size: few
J gene: TRBJ2-5

CDR3 DNA: TGTGCCAGCAGTTCGGGATCTCGGGGTAGCACAGATACGCAGTATTTT
CDR3 protein: CASSSGSRGSTDTQYF
V gene: TRBV27
D gene: -
clone size: -
J gene: TRBJ2-3

CDR3 DNA: TGTGCCAGCAGCCCCGGACAGGGTGATAATTCACCCCTCCACTTT
CDR3 protein: CASSPGQGDNSPLHF
V gene: TRBV7-6
D gene: TRBD1
clone size: -
J gene: TRBJ1-6

CDR3 DNA: TGTGCCATCAGTGAGAGGGTCCCAAGCTCCGACGAGCAGTACTTC
CDR3 protein: CAISERVPSSDEQYF
V gene: TRBV10-3
D gene: -
clone size: -
J gene: TRBJ2-7